The TCR beta chain described here comes from a study of blood T cell repertoires in COVID-19. Study-wide background: COVID-19 samples from acute and convalescent phases originated in the United States, Italy and Spain.

Per germline, CDR1 MGHRA and CDR2 YSYEKL. This CDR3 spans 16 amino acids. V shed 0 bases and J 5 bases; nucleotides not matched to a gene: 6. Original handling: Estimation of nucleated cell counts relied on the amplification of reference gene primers. Clones were read by immunoSEQ multiplex PCR, and TCRdb kept only the in-frame ones, dropping some. V and J calls plus clone size are reproduced from that table; the DNA served to infer D and trimming. The repertoire includes about 130,000 clones, about 89% of them detected once, and about 3.6% sits in the top ten. The sample holds one count of this clone.

Input material: peripheral blood. The TCR comes from an older woman with acute or convalescent COVID-19. This sequence joins TRBV4-1 and TRBJ2-5, with 10 bases matching TRBD2. CDR3 sequence (DNA): TGCGCCAGCAGCCAAGAGGCTAGCGGGAGATGGGAGACCCAGTACTTC. It specifies CASSQEASGRWETQYF.